This T cell receptor beta chain stems from a study of response to subunit inactivated influenza vaccine (dated by TCRdb to 2016 to 2019). In the study overall: The study used deep quantitative T cell receptor repertoire profiling to track responses to a trivalent subunit inactivated influenza vaccine.

Library preparation employed RT-PCR. Sequenced on an Illumina HiSeq 2500. TCRdb trimmed public reads at Q25 via fastp, called clones via MiXCR and kept in-frame beta chains. Every distinct CDR3 protein forms one entry, paired with its most common genes and DNA. Within this sample are 650,000 to 800,000 distinct CDR3 sequences, with 11% to 15% of them counted one time only. The ten largest clones take up roughly 6.4% of the sample. On the study overall, not on this receptor specifically: The authors suggested that each seasonal influenza vaccination may recruit only a limited number of new T cells.

At the junction V is shortened by 3 bases and J by 8 bases, with 11 bases in between. Reading from cysteine to phenylalanine, the CDR3 counts 14 amino acids. Only the CDR3 portion is preserved as DNA: 42 bases, with reading frame beginning at the first base. Via the germline V gene, CDR1 is KGHSH and CDR2 LQKENI. Of note for this clonotype: It has no known antigen specificity. There are no base qualities to consult, and no much larger clone falls within one base.

The rearranged chain carries TRBV18 and TRBJ1-6, with a weak D call of TRBD1 (6 bases match). The sequences come from PBMCs from blood, collected less than 15 days before vaccination. The sequence came from a man aged 50 to 60 who received an inactivated influenza vaccine. Donor details come from another sample of the same person, matched by shared clones. CDR3 region: CASSPEGGYSPLHF. The bases are TGTGCCAGCTCACCCGAGGGGGGCTATTCACCCCTCCACTTT.